The 2 T cell receptor beta chains listed next were all sequenced from one sample in a study of shared T cell receptors in the human thymus. Assay: immunoSEQ multiplex PCR; the TCRdb copy retains only in-frame clones and omits some. The sample includes roughly 710,000 clones, approximately 83% of them seen just once. The same data also contributed to another study, on human thymus T cells.

Sample: thymocytes. The receptors derive from a girl under three years old with a congenital heart defect.

The rearrangement uses TRBV18 and TRBJ2-1; D is unresolved. The CDR3 length is 16 residues. From germline, CDR1 is KGHSH and CDR2 LQKENI. With 3 bases removed from V and 4 bases from J, the gap between germline ends came to 16 bases. CDR3 sequence: CASSPRSCRKYNEQFF. CDR3 in DNA: TGTGCCAGCTCACCGCGTAGCTGTCGGAAGTACAATGAGCAGTTCTTC. The full variable domain, rest sourced from reference TRBV18 and TRBJ2-1, is NAGVMQNPRHLVRRRGQEARLRCSPMKGHSHVYWYRQLPEEGLKFMVYLQKENIIDESGMPKERFSAEFPKEGPSILRIQQVVRGDSAAYFCASSPRSCRKYNEQFFGPGTRLTVL.

The chain couples TRBV21-1 to TRBJ1-1. TRBV21-1 is termed a pseudogene. The CDR3 consists of 16 residues. CDR3 in amino acids: CASSKELLRENTEAFF. The DNA for the CDR3 is TGTGCCAGCAGCAAAGAACTCCTCCGGGAGAACACTGAAGCTTTCTTT.